What follows describes a single T cell receptor beta chain. Its antigen remains undetermined. No per-base quality is available; no much larger clone lies one base away. This sample was taken from a study of response to subunit inactivated influenza vaccine (dated by TCRdb to 2016 to 2019). As for the study more broadly: Deep quantitative T cell receptor repertoire profiling was used in the study to track responses to a trivalent subunit inactivated influenza vaccine. General conclusions and limits of the study: It was suggested by the authors that each seasonal influenza vaccination may recruit only a limited number of new T cells.

Preparation of the library involved RT-PCR. The instrument was an Illumina HiSeq 2500. TCRdb reran the public reads through fastp at Q25 and MiXCR, keeping productive beta chains. One record per CDR3 amino acid sequence lists the most common genes and DNA. The sample table shows about 650,000 distinct CDR3 sequences, and less than 20% are seen once. Clones ranked in the top ten supply around a tenth of the sample. The CDR3 sequence holds 17 residues, the cysteine and phenylalanine included. Only the CDR3 DNA is retained, 51 bases long and in frame from the first base. Germline trimming amounts to 0 bases on V and 0 bases on J, with 8 as the count of junction bases outside the gene matches. CDR1 and CDR2 are drawn from the germline V gene (reference sequence): DFQATT, SNEGSKA.

The sample in question was PBMCs from blood, obtained 11 to 12 days after vaccination. The origin of this receptor is a man aged 50-59 years who received an inactivated influenza vaccine. Donor details come from another sample of the same person, matched by shared clones. The sequence is built from TRBV20-1 and TRBJ2-1; 7 bases in the middle match TRBD2. The CDR3 region: CSARDPMGGSSYNEQFF. Read as DNA, the sequence is TGCAGTGCTAGAGACCCCATGGGCGGGAGCTCCTACAATGAGCAGTTCTTC.